The 26 T cell receptor beta chains given below trace back to one sample, sequenced in a study of T cell responses to AZD1222 COVID-19 vaccine. The assay was immunoSEQ multiplex PCR, and TCRdb's table has in-frame clones only and misses some. In the table there are roughly 150,000 clones, 80% to 95% of which are singletons. Sequencing used peripheral blood, obtained 28 days after the second AZD1222 dose. These receptors all stem from an adult who received the AZD1222 COVID-19 vaccine.

V and J are TRBV7-2 and TRBJ2-7; 7 bases align to TRBD2. The V segment lost 1 base and the J segment 4 bases; nucleotides outside the gene matches: 7. The CDR3 is made up of 15 amino acids. Germline CDR1 reads SGHTA; CDR2 reads FQGNSA. The CDR3 spells CASSLEGGSAYEQYF. CDR3 coding DNA: TGTGCCAGCAGCTTAGAAGGCGGGAGCGCTTACGAGCAGTACTTC.

The V and J genes are TRBV19 and TRBJ2-6, with unresolved D. Trimming took 9 bases from V and 5 from J, leaving 20 bases between them. The CDR3 runs to 16 residues. Looked up from germline, CDR1 is LNHDA and CDR2 is SQIVND (reference sequence). The CDR3 loop reads CAREISNTLRANVLTF. DNA for the CDR3: TGTGCCAGGGAGATATCGAACACCCTTCGGGCCAACGTCCTGACTTTC.

V gene TRBV18 combines with J gene TRBJ1-4; D gene ambiguous. The germline V gene encodes CDR1 KGHSH and CDR2 LQKENI. Trimming removed 6 bases at V and 0 bases at J, with 14 bases between. The CDR3 consists of 16 residues. The DNA of the CDR3 is TGTGCCAGCTCTGGCGGAAAGATTGCAACTAATGAAAAACTGTTTTTT. Translation gives CASSGGKIATNEKLFF.

V is TRBV2 and J is TRBJ1-6; no clear D. Looked up from germline, CDR1 is SNHLY and CDR2 is FYNNEI. The CDR3 covers 15 residues. V lost 1 base to trimming and J lost 9 bases, with 13 bases between them. The CDR3 loop is CASSEGQRPGSPLHF. Here the CDR3 DNA reads TGTGCCAGCAGTGAAGGGCAGCGGCCCGGTTCACCCCTCCACTTT.

The rearrangement links TRBV28 to TRBJ1-3, with unresolved D. The CDR3 extends over 15 amino acids. V was clipped by 7 bases and J by 0 bases, with 13 bases between them. Germline CDR1 reads MDHEN; CDR2 reads SYDVKM. This chain's CDR3 is CASTVGLYSGNTIYF. CDR3 DNA: TGTGCCAGCACCGTAGGGCTGTACTCTGGAAACACCATATATTTT.

This clone was picked up one time. The chain combines TRBV27 with TRBJ2-1; maybe TRBD2 (6 bases). This CDR3 is built from 15 residues. Trimming removed 2 bases at V and 2 bases at J, with 10 bases between. From germline, CDR1 is MNHEY and CDR2 SMNVEV (reference sequence). The CDR3 loop is CASSLAGSPYNEQFF. The CDR3 coding sequence is TGTGCCAGCAGTTTAGCGGGATCCCCCTACAATGAGCAGTTCTTC.

This rearrangement joins TRBV12-3 or TRBV12-4 to TRBJ2-2; D ambiguous. The CDR3 totals 13 residues. V lost 2 bases to trimming and J lost 6 bases, with 7 bases between them. The CDR3 DNA follows: TGTGCCAGCAGTTTAACGGTCTCCGGGGAGCTGTTTTTT. Protein sequence: CASSLTVSGELFF.

This chain links TRBV4-1 with TRBJ2-7; D might be TRBD1 or TRBD2, each matching 6 bases. V lost 0 bases and J 5 bases, leaving 17 bases between the germline ends. This CDR3 region has 16 residues. Germline V CDR1 and CDR2: MGHRA, YSYEKL. CDR3 DNA sequence: TGCGCCAGCAGCCAAGAATGGGGGGCTGTCACCCACGAGCAGTACTTC. Protein: CASSQEWGAVTHEQYF.

V and J are TRBV11-2 and TRBJ1-5, with 7 bases identical to TRBD1. This CDR3 contains 14 residues. Germline CDR1 and CDR2: SGHAT and FQNNGV. V lost 5 bases, J lost 2 bases, and 3 bases stayed unmatched. This CDR3 reads CASSKGAGNQPQHF. The CDR3 DNA follows: TGTGCCAGCAGCAAGGGGGCGGGCAATCAGCCCCAGCATTTT.

The rearrangement uses TRBV7-9 and TRBJ2-1, with 11 bases aligning to TRBD1. The V and J ends lost 3 bases and 7 bases, in that order; junction bases with no gene match: 2. Germline V lookup: CDR1 SEHNR, CDR2 FQNEAQ (reference sequence). The CDR3 is 14 amino acids. CDR3 nucleotides: TGTGCCAGCAGCTTCGGGACAGGGGGGAATGAGCAGTTCTTC. This encodes CASSFGTGGNEQFF.

The V and J genes are TRBV9 and TRBJ2-5; 7 positions match TRBD2. Germline trimming cut 3 bases from V and 5 bases from J; bases unmatched to any gene: 10. Germline V gene sequence: CDR1 SGDLS, CDR2 YYNGEE. The CDR3 is 15 residues long. CDR3 sequence: CASSALAQSGETQYF. CDR3 nucleotide sequence: TGTGCCAGCAGCGCACTAGCGCAGAGCGGGGAGACCCAGTACTTC.

V is TRBV4-1 and J is TRBJ2-7; D is ambiguous. This CDR3 comprises 12 residues. Germline-derived CDR1 and CDR2 are MGHRA and YSYEKL. V was trimmed by 1 base and J by 6 bases, leaving 7 bases between them. The CDR3 reads CASSQGPLEQYF. The CDR3 coding sequence is TGCGCCAGCAGCCAAGGCCCCCTCGAGCAGTACTTC.

The rearrangement joins TRBV7-9 to TRBJ2-5; the match to TRBD2 covers 7 bases. Looked up from germline, CDR1 is SEHNR and CDR2 is FQNEAQ (reference sequence). V gave up 5 bases and J gave up 0 bases; unmatched junction bases: 6. The CDR3 runs to 15 residues. The CDR3 is CASSPGRNYQETQYF. The CDR3 nucleotides read TGTGCCAGCAGCCCCGGGAGGAACTACCAAGAGACCCAGTACTTC.

The chain is built from TRBV7-9 and TRBJ2-1; 11 nucleotides align to TRBD2. Germline V gene lookup returns CDR1 SEHNR and CDR2 FQNEAQ (reference sequence). With 2 bases clipped from V and 12 bases from J, the junction kept 12 bases outside the gene matches. This CDR3 region has 16 residues. CDR3 nucleotide sequence: TGTGCCAGCAGCTTATCGACGGGACTAGCGGCATTGTCGCAGTTCTTC. Translated: CASSLSTGLAALSQFF. Full variable domain (remainder filled in from reference TRBV7-9 and TRBJ2-1): DTGVSQNPRHKITKRGQNVTFRCDPISEHNRLYWYRQTLGQGPEFLTYFQNEAQLEKSRLLSDRFSAERPKGSFSTLEIQRTEQGDSAMYLCASSLSTGLAALSQFFGPGTRLTVL.

The chain employs TRBV18 and TRBJ1-1; 7 nucleotides align to TRBD1. V dropped 3 bases and J dropped 8; count of bases not matched to a gene: 3. Germline loops: CDR1 KGHSH, CDR2 LQKENI. CDR3 length: 12 amino acids. For the CDR3, the DNA is TGTGCCAGCTCACCGGGACAGCGAGAAGCTTTCTTT. Protein: CASSPGQREAFF.

This clone was picked up one time. J is TRBJ1-1 and V is TRBV19, with TRBD1 matching 7 bases. V lost 3 bases to trimming and J lost 0 bases; unmatched junction nucleotides: 1. CDR1 and CDR2 (germline): LNHDA, SQIVND (reference sequence). The CDR3 is made up of 14 amino acids. CDR3 in amino acids: CASSMTGLNTEAFF. Here the CDR3 DNA reads TGTGCCAGTAGTATGACAGGGTTGAACACTGAAGCTTTCTTT.

About this clone: The same CDR3 is also encoded by other DNA sequences in this sample. The chain is built from TRBV27 and TRBJ2-7; D remains ambiguous. The CDR3 sequence is 12 residues long. Germline lookup yields CDR1 MNHEY and CDR2 SMNVEV (reference sequence). The V gene lost 5 bases and the J gene lost 0 bases, with 5 bases spanning the gap. Here the CDR3 reads CASSPNSYEQYF. The CDR3 nucleotides are TGTGCCAGCAGTCCCAACTCCTACGAGCAGTACTTC.

The gene calls are TRBV9 and TRBJ1-3; a possible D gene is TRBD1 (6 bases). In germline, CDR1 is SGDLS, CDR2 YYNGEE. The CDR3 length is 16 residues. Trimming cost V 3 bases and J 0 bases, with 13 bases left between them. This CDR3 is CASSASGTPSGNTIYF. The CDR3 coding sequence is TGTGCCAGCAGCGCCTCAGGGACACCCTCTGGAAACACCATATATTTT.

This clone has just one count. The V call is TRBV7-9, the J call TRBJ1-5, with 8 positions matching TRBD1. V lost 3 bases to trimming and J lost 7 bases; unmatched junction nucleotides: 5. The CDR3 contains 14 residues. CDR1 and CDR2 from the germline V gene are SEHNR and FQNEAQ (reference sequence). The CDR3 DNA sequence: TGTGCCAGCAGCTTGGCGACAGGGGACCAGCCCCAGCATTTT. It codes for CASSLATGDQPQHF.

The chain carries TRBV5-1 and TRBJ2-3, with 8 positions matching TRBD2. CDR1 and CDR2 (germline): SGHRS, YFSETQ. The ends lost 0 bases at V and 4 bases at J; junction bases unmatched: 1. The CDR3 is 14 residues long. The CDR3 spells CASSLAGGPDTQYF. DNA of the CDR3: TGCGCCAGCAGCTTGGCGGGGGGGCCAGATACGCAGTATTTT.

The chain employs TRBV3-1 (or the pseudogene TRBV3-2) and TRBJ1-1; D gene ambiguous. CDR1 is LGHDT, CDR2 YNNKEL, per germline (reference sequence). V dropped 4 bases and J dropped 0 bases, with 15 bases sitting between them. This CDR3 comprises 16 residues. The CDR3 region has the DNA TGTGCCAGCAGCCTCTACAGCCCGCCCTTGAACACTGAAGCTTTCTTT. This translates into CASSLYSPPLNTEAFF.

The J gene is TRBJ1-5, the V gene TRBV18; no clear D gene. Germline V gene lookup returns CDR1 KGHSH and CDR2 LQKENI. CDR3 size: 12 residues. The V gene lost 4 bases and the J gene lost 6 bases, with 7 bases spanning the gap. CDR3 DNA: TGTGCCAGCTCACAGGACCGTCAGCCCCAGCATTTT. It encodes CASSQDRQPQHF.

The chain couples TRBV5-8 to TRBJ1-5, with D uncertain. CDR3 size: 17 residues. V dropped 4 bases and J dropped 1 base, with 18 bases sitting between them. Germline lookup yields CDR1 SGHTS and CDR2 YDEGEE. The CDR3 sequence is CASSPLWETGSNQPQHF. For the CDR3, the DNA is TGTGCCAGCAGCCCGCTTTGGGAAACTGGCAGCAATCAGCCCCAGCATTTT.

This clone has only a few counts. This chain links TRBV6-1 with TRBJ2-5; 7 bases line up with TRBD2. After removal of 2 bases from V and 5 bases from J, the junction contained 5 bases not matched to a gene. This CDR3 has 14 residues. Germline loops: CDR1 MNHNS, CDR2 SASEGT. The CDR3 DNA follows: TGTGCCAGCAGTGAATCTTGGGAGGGGGAGACCCAGTACTTC. Its protein product is CASSESWEGETQYF.

Regarding this clone: The junction and the germline gene differ at one end; a read error may be behind it. The chain uses TRBV28 and TRBJ2-1, with 16 bases that match TRBD2. The CDR3 has 21 residues. In germline, CDR1 is MDHEN, CDR2 SYDVKM. DNA of the CDR3: TGTGCCAGCAGTTTGTTTCAGTGGGGGACTAGCGGGAGGGCCTCCCACAATGAGCAGTTCTTC. It yields the protein CASSLFQWGTSGRASHNEQFF.

This clone was recorded only once. The V call is TRBV4-1, the J call TRBJ2-1, with 10 positions matching TRBD2. V shed 3 bases, J shed 6 bases, and the junction held 8 bases outside the gene matches. The CDR3 is made up of 16 amino acids. Germline V CDR1 and CDR2: MGHRA, YSYEKL. CDR3 coding DNA: TGCGCCAGCAGCCAGACCATTTCTAGCGGGAGCAATGAGCAGTTCTTC. Protein sequence: CASSQTISSGSNEQFF.